This entry lists 27 T cell receptor beta chains sequenced from one sample in a study of control samples from healthy donors and cancer patients. The method was immunoSEQ multiplex PCR; TCRdb's version includes in-frame clones alone and lacks a portion of them. Counted here are 95,000 to 150,000 clones, 88% occurring once; the ten biggest clones make up around 3.5%. What was sequenced was blood. All receptors come from a man aged 35-49 years in good health.

This clone was detected once. The rearrangement links TRBV27 to TRBJ2-1; D is possibly TRBD1 (6 bases). The CDR3 sequence is 12 residues long. Germline V lookup: CDR1 MNHEY, CDR2 SMNVEV (reference sequence). The V and J ends lost 4 bases and 9 bases respectively, with 10 bases between them. The chain's CDR3 is CASSSRGSEQFF. The CDR3, as DNA: TGTGCCAGCAGTTCTAGGGGGAGTGAGCAGTTCTTC.

Note on this clone: Sequence at one end of the junction differs from germline and may be a read error. The rearrangement joins TRBV3-1 (or the pseudogene TRBV3-2) to TRBJ2-2; 8 bases agree with TRBD1. CDR3 length equals 16 residues. CDR1 and CDR2 from the germline V gene are LGHDT and YNNKEL (reference sequence). The CDR3 DNA sequence: TGTGCCAGCAGCCGCCGGCAGGGGGCCGAACACCGGGGAGCTGTTTTT. Its protein product is CASSRRQGAEHRGAVF.

This clone came up a few times. The chain is built from TRBV9 and TRBJ2-3; D unresolved. The V gene lost 5 bases and the J gene lost 0 bases, with 10 bases spanning the gap. Germline values: CDR1 SGDLS, CDR2 YYNGEE. This CDR3 has 14 residues. The DNA of the CDR3 is TGTGCCAGCAGTGCCGGGCCTAGCACAGATACGCAGTATTTT. Encoded protein: CASSAGPSTDTQYF.

V is TRBV2 and J is TRBJ1-2; no definite D call. This CDR3 is 15 amino acids long. Between the trimmed V and J ends, which lost 5 bases and 4 bases, there was a span of 17 bases. The germline V gene has CDR1 SNHLY and CDR2 FYNNEI. As DNA, the CDR3 is TGTGCCAGCAGTAAGGACGGGAGGGATGGCTATGGCTACACCTTC. It encodes CASSKDGRDGYGYTF.

The V call is TRBV12-3 or TRBV12-4, the J call TRBJ2-7; 7 bases line up with TRBD1. The CDR3 totals 13 residues. V trimming: 6 bases; J trimming: 1 base; junction bases outside the gene matches: 3. The CDR3 spells CASRRDSSYEQYF. DNA of the CDR3: TGTGCCAGCAGGAGGGACAGTTCCTACGAGCAGTACTTC.

The chain carries TRBV7-3 and TRBJ1-2, with TRBD1 as a possible D gene (6 bases). Trimming cost V 5 bases and J 6 bases, with 16 bases left between them. Germline CDR1 reads SGHTA; CDR2 reads FQGTGA. The CDR3 consists of 14 residues. The CDR3 loop is CASSPHGGADGYTF. The CDR3 DNA reads as TGTGCCAGCAGCCCTCACGGGGGCGCAGATGGCTACACCTTC.

The chain combines TRBV30 with TRBJ1-1; D ambiguous. CDR1 GTSNPN and CDR2 SVGIG come from the germline V gene (reference sequence). Between the trimmed V and J ends, which lost 8 bases and 0 bases, there was a span of 16 bases. The CDR3 totals 14 residues. The CDR3 protein is CALAGKGMNTEAFF. Written as DNA, the CDR3 is TGTGCCCTCGCGGGGAAGGGCATGAACACTGAAGCTTTCTTT. Looking up the rest from reference TRBV30 and TRBJ1-1 gives the full variable domain: SQTIHQWPATLVQPVGSPLSLECTVEGTSNPNLYWYRQAAGRGLQLLFYSVGIGQISSEVPQNLSASRPQDRQFILSSKKLLLSDSGFYLCALAGKGMNTEAFFGQGTRLTVV.

The chain employs TRBV7-6 and TRBJ1-1; D is uncertain. The V gene lost 0 bases and the J gene lost 1 base, with 9 bases spanning the gap. This CDR3 is built from 15 residues. The germline V gene has CDR1 SGHVS and CDR2 FNYEAQ. CDR3 sequence (DNA): TGTGCCAGCAGCTTAGCCCCACCGCCGAACACTGAAGCTTTCTTT. This sequence encodes CASSLAPPPNTEAFF.

The chain joins TRBV29-1 to TRBJ1-4; unclear D gene. V was pared by 4 bases and J by 11 bases, with 11 bases between. The CDR3 has 11 residues. Per the germline V gene, CDR1 is SQVTM and CDR2 is ANQGSEA. The CDR3 nucleotides read TGCAGCGTTGGAGACCCCGGGAAACTGTTTTTT. Translating gives CSVGDPGKLFF.

The chain couples TRBV5-1 to TRBJ1-2, with D possibly being TRBD1 (5 bases). The CDR3 is 15 residues long. Germline V gives CDR1 SGHRS, CDR2 YFSETQ. V dropped 6 bases and J dropped 4 bases, with 19 bases sitting between them. Written as DNA, the CDR3 is TGCGCCAGCACCTATCGCGGGGGATCGGCCTATGGCTACACCTTC. This encodes CASTYRGGSAYGYTF.

The rearrangement joins TRBV18 to TRBJ1-5, with a weak D call TRBD1 (6 bases). The CDR3 runs to 16 residues. V lost 2 bases, J lost 4 bases, and 15 bases lay in between. Germline values: CDR1 KGHSH, CDR2 LQKENI. In nucleotides, the CDR3 is TGTGCCAGCTCACCAGAGGCCCCGAGGGGGAATCAGCCCCAGCATTTT. This translates into CASSPEAPRGNQPQHF.

The chain employs TRBV10-1 and TRBJ2-2; TRBD1 matches 7 bases. Germline V gene sequence: CDR1 WNHNN, CDR2 SYGVQD (reference sequence). CDR3 length: 14 amino acids. After removal of 6 bases from V and 4 bases from J, the junction contained 5 bases not matched to a gene. The CDR3 protein is CASSLTGTTGELFF. The CDR3 DNA sequence: TGCGCCAGCAGCTTGACAGGGACCACCGGGGAGCTGTTTTTT.

The V gene is TRBV11-3, the J gene TRBJ2-1; 14 bases agree with TRBD2. CDR3 length: 16 amino acids. With 7 bases clipped from V and 0 bases from J, the junction kept 2 bases outside the gene matches. The germline gives CDR1 SGHNT, CDR2 YENEEA. The CDR3 loop is CASKGLAGDSYNEQFF. Here the CDR3 DNA reads TGTGCCAGCAAGGGACTAGCGGGGGACTCCTACAATGAGCAGTTCTTC.

The chain employs TRBV5-6 and TRBJ2-7, with 7 nucleotides matching TRBD1. Germline V lookup: CDR1 SGHDT, CDR2 YYEEEE. The CDR3 loop spans 13 amino acids. V shed 5 bases, J shed 2 bases, and the junction held 4 bases outside the gene matches. CDR3 DNA: TGTGCCAGCAGAACCGGGACAGCCTACGAGCAGTACTTC. Residues: CASRTGTAYEQYF.

This chain connects TRBV5-1 to TRBJ2-3; 7 bases align to TRBD1. Germline V lookup: CDR1 SGHRS, CDR2 YFSETQ. This CDR3 comprises 15 residues. J gave up 1 base and V 0 bases, and 2 bases lay outside the gene matches. CDR3 protein: CASSLGGQRTDTQYF. DNA of the CDR3: TGCGCCAGCAGCTTGGGGGGACAGCGCACAGATACGCAGTATTTT.

The J gene is TRBJ2-7, the V gene TRBV19; D not certain. V was clipped by 5 bases and J by 0 bases, with 5 bases between them. The germline V gene has CDR1 LNHDA and CDR2 SQIVND (reference sequence). The CDR3 runs 12 residues. CDR3 sequence reads: CASSAFSYEQYF. The DNA for the CDR3 is TGTGCCAGTAGTGCCTTCTCCTACGAGCAGTACTTC.

The rearrangement joins TRBV2 to TRBJ1-2, with D hard to call. Trimming took off 4 bases at V and 8 bases at J, with 14 bases between the two ends. Looked up from germline, CDR1 is SNHLY and CDR2 is FYNNEI. The CDR3 contains 13 residues. Here the CDR3 DNA reads TGTGCCAGCAGTGTCTATGGGATTGAGGGCTACACCTTC. This translates into CASSVYGIEGYTF. Together with reference TRBV2 and TRBJ1-2, the CDR3 gives the full variable domain: EPEVTQTPSHQVTQMGQEVILRCVPISNHLYFYWYRQILGQKVEFLVSFYNNEISEKSEIFDDQFSVERPDGSNFTLKIRSTKLEDSAMYFCASSVYGIEGYTFGSGTRLTVV.

This clone was recorded a few times. V and J are TRBV9 and TRBJ1-5; D remains ambiguous. Germline V gene lookup returns CDR1 SGDLS and CDR2 YYNGEE. V lost 0 bases, J lost 1 base, and 8 bases lay in between. The CDR3 totals 15 residues. CDR3 region: CASSVEGSSNQPQHF. CDR3 in DNA: TGTGCCAGCAGCGTAGAGGGCTCCAGCAATCAGCCCCAGCATTTT.

V and J are TRBV30 and TRBJ2-7, with a tentative D call TRBD2 (6 bases). CDR1 and CDR2 (germline): GTSNPN, SVGIG (reference sequence). The CDR3 is 14 amino acids. The ends were cut back, 4 bases at V and 0 bases at J, with 13 bases in the middle. The CDR3 sequence is CAWKQGLRSYEQYF. The CDR3 DNA reads TGTGCCTGGAAGCAGGGACTCCGCTCCTACGAGCAGTACTTC.

The rearrangement uses TRBV5-6 and TRBJ1-3; TRBD1 might be the D (5 bases). The germline gives CDR1 SGHDT, CDR2 YYEEEE. This CDR3 comprises 15 residues. Trimming took off 0 bases at V and 0 bases at J, with 7 bases between the two ends. The CDR3 spells CASSLGRGSGNTIYF. The CDR3, as DNA: TGTGCCAGCAGCTTGGGGAGGGGCTCTGGAAACACCATATATTTT.

CDR3 in amino acids: CASSPRTDQETQYF. The CDR3 DNA follows: TGCGCCAGCAGCCCAAGGACAGACCAAGAGACCCAGTACTTC. The V call is TRBV5-1, the J call TRBJ2-5, with D maybe TRBD1 (6 bases). Germline V gene lookup returns CDR1 SGHRS and CDR2 YFSETQ. Trimming shortened V by 4 bases and J by 0 bases, and 10 bases separated the two germline ends. This CDR3 contains 14 residues. Combining the CDR3 with reference TRBV5-1 and TRBJ2-5 gives the whole variable domain KAGVTQTPRYLIKTRGQQVTLSCSPISGHRSVSWYQQTPGQGLQFLFEYFSETQRNKGNFPGRFSGRQFSNSRSEMNVSTLELGDSALYLCASSPRTDQETQYFGPGTRLLVL.

The sample holds one count of this clone. This chain uses TRBV7-6 with TRBJ2-3; D remains unclear. The V end was cut by 1 base, the J end by 2 bases, with 4 bases between. The germline V gene encodes CDR1 SGHVS and CDR2 FNYEAQ. This CDR3 spans 13 amino acids. CDR3 region: CASSLVVTDTQYF. The CDR3 bases are TGTGCCAGCAGCTTAGTTGTCACAGATACGCAGTATTTT. The full variable domain, rest sourced from reference TRBV7-6 and TRBJ2-3, is GAGVSQSPRYKVTKRGQDVALRCDPISGHVSLYWYRQALGQGPEFLTYFNYEAQQDKSGLPNDRFSAERPEGSISTLTIQRTEQRDSAMYRCASSLVVTDTQYFGPGTRLTVL.

The CDR3 region is CASSYGGRGEQYF. CDR3 sequence (DNA): TGTGCCAGCAGTTACGGAGGCAGGGGGGAGCAGTACTTC. The chain links TRBV6-5 to TRBJ2-7, with 7 bases that match TRBD1. Germline V gene sequence: CDR1 MNHEY, CDR2 SVGAGI. V was clipped by 2 bases and J by 7 bases; unmatched bases: 5. CDR3 length: 13 residues.

This clone was counted between two and nine times. This sample includes further DNA sequences coding for the same CDR3. The V call is TRBV11-2, the J call TRBJ1-5; D is unclear. From germline, CDR1 is SGHAT and CDR2 FQNNGV. The V and J ends lost 0 bases and 4 bases respectively, with 4 bases between them. This CDR3 is built from 13 residues. CDR3 nucleotides: TGTGCCAGCAGCTTAGATCGGAATCAGCCCCAGCATTTT. Translated, it gives CASSLDRNQPQHF. Together with reference TRBV11-2 and TRBJ1-5, the CDR3 gives the full variable domain: EAGVAQSPRYKIIEKRQSVAFWCNPISGHATLYWYQQILGQGPKLLIQFQNNGVVDDSQLPKDRFSAERLKGVDSTLKIQPAKLEDSAVYLCASSLDRNQPQHFGDGTRLSIL.

J is TRBJ1-1 and V is TRBV5-5; no clear D gene. The germline CDR1 and CDR2 sequences are SGHKS and YYEKEE (reference sequence). V lost 1 base and J 1 base, leaving 8 bases between the germline ends. The CDR3 loop spans 14 amino acids. The CDR3 nucleotides read TGTGCCAGCAGCTTGACTAGGGCGAACACTGAAGCTTTCTTT. Its translation: CASSLTRANTEAFF.

The gene calls are TRBV4-3 and TRBJ2-7; D assignment may be TRBD1 or TRBD2 (6 bases each). The CDR3 has 15 amino acids. Per the germline V gene, CDR1 is LGHNA and CDR2 is YSLEER. Trimming pared 0 bases from V and 6 bases from J, leaving 15 bases between. CDR3 sequence: CASSQDPGRGGEQYF. Here the CDR3 DNA reads TGCGCCAGCAGCCAAGATCCCGGGAGAGGGGGCGAGCAGTACTTC.

The chain has TRBV19 and TRBJ1-3, with D possibly being TRBD1 (5 bases). The CDR3 contains 15 residues. Trimming stripped 5 bases from V and 7 bases from J, with 18 bases between. The germline CDR1 and CDR2 sequences are LNHDA and SQIVND (reference sequence). The CDR3 loop reads CASSSRDGKSNTIYF. The CDR3 nucleotides read TGTGCCAGTAGTTCCCGGGACGGGAAATCGAACACCATATATTTT.